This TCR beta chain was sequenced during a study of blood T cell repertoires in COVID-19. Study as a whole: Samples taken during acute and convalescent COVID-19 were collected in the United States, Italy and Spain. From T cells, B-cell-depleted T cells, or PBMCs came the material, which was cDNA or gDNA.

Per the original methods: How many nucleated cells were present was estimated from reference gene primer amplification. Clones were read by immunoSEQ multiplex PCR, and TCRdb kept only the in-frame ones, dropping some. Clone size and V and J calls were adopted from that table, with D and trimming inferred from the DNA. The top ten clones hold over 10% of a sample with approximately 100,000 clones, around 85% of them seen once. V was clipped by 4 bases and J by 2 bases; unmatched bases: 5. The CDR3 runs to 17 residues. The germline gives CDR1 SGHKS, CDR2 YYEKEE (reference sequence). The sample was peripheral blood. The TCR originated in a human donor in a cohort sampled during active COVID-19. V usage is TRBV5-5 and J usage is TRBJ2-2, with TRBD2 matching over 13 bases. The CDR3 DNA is TGTGCCAGCAGCGGAGGGACTAGCGGGACCAACACCGGGGAGCTGTTTTTT. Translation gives CASSGGTSGTNTGELFF.